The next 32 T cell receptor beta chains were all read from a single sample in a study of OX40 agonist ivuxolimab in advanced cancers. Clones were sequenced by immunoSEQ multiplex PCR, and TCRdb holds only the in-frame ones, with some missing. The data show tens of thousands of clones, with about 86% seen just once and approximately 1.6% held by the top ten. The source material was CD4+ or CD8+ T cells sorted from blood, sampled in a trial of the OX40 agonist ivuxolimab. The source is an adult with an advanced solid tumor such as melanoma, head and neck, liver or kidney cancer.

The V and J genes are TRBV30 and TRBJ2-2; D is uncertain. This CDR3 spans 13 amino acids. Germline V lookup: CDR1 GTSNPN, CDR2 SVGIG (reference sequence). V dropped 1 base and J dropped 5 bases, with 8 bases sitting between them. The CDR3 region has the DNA TGTGCCTGGAGTGAATTTGAGACCGGGGAGCTGTTTTTT. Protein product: CAWSEFETGELFF.

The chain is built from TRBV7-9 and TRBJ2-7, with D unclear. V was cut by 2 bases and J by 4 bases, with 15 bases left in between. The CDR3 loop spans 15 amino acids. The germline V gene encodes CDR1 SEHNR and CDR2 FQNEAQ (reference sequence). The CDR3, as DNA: TGTGCCAGCAGCTTAACTTCTAGTTCGCCTTACGAGCAGTACTTC. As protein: CASSLTSSSPYEQYF.

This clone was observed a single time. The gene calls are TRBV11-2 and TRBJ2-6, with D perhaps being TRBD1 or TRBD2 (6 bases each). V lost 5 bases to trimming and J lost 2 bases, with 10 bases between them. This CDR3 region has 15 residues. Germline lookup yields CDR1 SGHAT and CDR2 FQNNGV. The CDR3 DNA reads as TGTGCCAGCAGCCCAAGGGGGGCTGGGGCCAACGTCCTGACTTTC. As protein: CASSPRGAGANVLTF.

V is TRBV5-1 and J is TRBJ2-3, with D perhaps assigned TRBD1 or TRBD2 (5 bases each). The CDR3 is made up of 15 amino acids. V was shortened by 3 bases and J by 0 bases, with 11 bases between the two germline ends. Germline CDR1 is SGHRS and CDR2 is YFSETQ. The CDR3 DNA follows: TGCGCCAGCAGCTCCGGGACCCTTAGCACAGATACGCAGTATTTT. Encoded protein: CASSSGTLSTDTQYF.

In nucleotides, the CDR3 is TGTGCCAGCAGCCCGCAGCCCACCGGGGAGCTGTTTTTT. Translating it yields CASSPQPTGELFF. The genes are TRBV11-2 and TRBJ2-2; D is ambiguous. Germline-derived CDR1 and CDR2 are SGHAT and FQNNGV. V was shortened by 5 bases and J by 4 bases, with 8 bases between the two germline ends. The CDR3 runs 13 residues.

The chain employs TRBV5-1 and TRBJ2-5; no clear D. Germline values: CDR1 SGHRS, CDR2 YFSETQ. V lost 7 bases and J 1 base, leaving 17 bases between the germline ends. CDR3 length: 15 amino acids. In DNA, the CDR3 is TGCGCCAGCGCGCTCAGGTCCCCGTCCCAAGAGACCCAGTACTTC. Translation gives CASALRSPSQETQYF.

The CDR3, as DNA: TGTGCCAGCAAGCGAATACCCTACGAGCAGTACTTC. Its protein product is CASKRIPYEQYF. The chain joins TRBV28 to TRBJ2-7; D unclear. Germline V gives CDR1 MDHEN, CDR2 SYDVKM. This CDR3 is built from 12 residues. The V and J ends lost 7 bases and 2 bases respectively, with 9 bases between them.

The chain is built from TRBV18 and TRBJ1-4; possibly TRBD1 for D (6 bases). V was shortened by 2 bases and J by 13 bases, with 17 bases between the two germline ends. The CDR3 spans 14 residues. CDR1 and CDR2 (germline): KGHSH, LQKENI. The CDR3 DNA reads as TGTGCCAGCTCACCAACAGGGAACGAAATGGGACTGTTTTTT. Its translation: CASSPTGNEMGLFF.

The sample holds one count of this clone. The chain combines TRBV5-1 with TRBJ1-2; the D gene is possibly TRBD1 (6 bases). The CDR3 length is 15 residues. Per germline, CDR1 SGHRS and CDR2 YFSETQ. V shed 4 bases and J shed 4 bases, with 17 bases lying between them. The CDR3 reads CASSPTGGSTYGYTF. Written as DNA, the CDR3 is TGCGCCAGCAGCCCGACTGGGGGCTCGACCTATGGCTACACCTTC.

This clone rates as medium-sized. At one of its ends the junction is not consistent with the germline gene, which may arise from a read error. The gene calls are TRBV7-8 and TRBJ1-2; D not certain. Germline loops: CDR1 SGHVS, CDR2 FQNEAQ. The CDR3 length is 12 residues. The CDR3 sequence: CASSPRTGFGGF. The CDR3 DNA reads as TGTGCCAGCAGCCCTAGGACTGGATTTGGTGGATTC.

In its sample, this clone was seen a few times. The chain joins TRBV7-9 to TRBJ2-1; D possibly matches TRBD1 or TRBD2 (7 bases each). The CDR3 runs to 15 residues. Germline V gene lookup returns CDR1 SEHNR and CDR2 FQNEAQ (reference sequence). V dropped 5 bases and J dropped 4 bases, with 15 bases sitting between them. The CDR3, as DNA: TGTGCCAGCAGCCTCTCCAGGGGGGGTTACAATGAGCAGTTCTTC. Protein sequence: CASSLSRGGYNEQFF.

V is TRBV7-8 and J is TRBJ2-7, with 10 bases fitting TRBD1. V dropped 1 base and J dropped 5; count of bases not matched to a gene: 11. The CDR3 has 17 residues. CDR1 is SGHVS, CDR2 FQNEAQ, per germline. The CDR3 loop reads CASSLGFLTGGFDEQYF. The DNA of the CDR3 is TGTGCCAGCAGCTTAGGGTTCTTGACAGGGGGCTTCGACGAGCAGTACTTC.

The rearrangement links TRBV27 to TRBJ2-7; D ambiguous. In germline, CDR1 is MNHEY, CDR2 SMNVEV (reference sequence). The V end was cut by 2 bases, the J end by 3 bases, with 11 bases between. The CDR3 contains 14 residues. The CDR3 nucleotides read TGTGCCAGCAGTTTAAGCAGAGTTAACTACGAGCAGTACTTC. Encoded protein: CASSLSRVNYEQYF.

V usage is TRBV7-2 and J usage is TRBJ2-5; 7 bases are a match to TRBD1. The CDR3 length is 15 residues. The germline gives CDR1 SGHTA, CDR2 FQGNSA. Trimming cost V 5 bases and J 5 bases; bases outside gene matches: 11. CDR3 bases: TGTGCCAGCAGCCTCGACAGGGATTCTGTTGAGACCCAGTACTTC. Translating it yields CASSLDRDSVETQYF.

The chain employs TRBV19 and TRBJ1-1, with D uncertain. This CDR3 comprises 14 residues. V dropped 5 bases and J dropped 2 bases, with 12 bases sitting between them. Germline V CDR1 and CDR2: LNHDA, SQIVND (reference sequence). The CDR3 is CASSEGRGNTEAFF. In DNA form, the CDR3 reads TGTGCCAGTAGTGAAGGACGGGGAAACACTGAAGCTTTCTTT.

The CDR3 spells CASSLRTGTTDTQYF. CDR3 sequence (DNA): TGTGCCAGCAGCTTGAGAACAGGTACAACAGATACGCAGTATTTT. This chain connects TRBV5-6 to TRBJ2-3, with a weak D call TRBD1 (5 bases). V lost 1 base to trimming and J lost 3 bases, with 12 bases between them. Germline V lookup: CDR1 SGHDT, CDR2 YYEEEE. The CDR3 extends over 15 amino acids.

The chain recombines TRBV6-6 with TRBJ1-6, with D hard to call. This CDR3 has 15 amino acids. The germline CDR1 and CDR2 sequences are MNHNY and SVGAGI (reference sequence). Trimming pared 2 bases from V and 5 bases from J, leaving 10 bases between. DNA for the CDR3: TGTGCCAGCAGTTACGAAGCAGCTAATAATTCACCCCTCCACTTT. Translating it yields CASSYEAANNSPLHF.

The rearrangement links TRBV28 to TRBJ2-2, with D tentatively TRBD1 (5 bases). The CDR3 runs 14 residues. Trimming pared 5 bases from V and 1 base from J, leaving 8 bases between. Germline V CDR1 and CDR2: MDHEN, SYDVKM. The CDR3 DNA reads TGTGCCAGCAGTCGAAGGGGGAACACCGGGGAGCTGTTTTTT. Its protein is CASSRRGNTGELFF.

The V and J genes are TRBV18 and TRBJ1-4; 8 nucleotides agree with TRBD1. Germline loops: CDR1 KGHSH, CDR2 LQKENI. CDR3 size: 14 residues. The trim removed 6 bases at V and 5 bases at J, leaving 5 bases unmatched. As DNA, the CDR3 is TGTGCCAGCTCCCCAACAGGGGGGAATGAAAAACTGTTTTTT. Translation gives CASSPTGGNEKLFF.

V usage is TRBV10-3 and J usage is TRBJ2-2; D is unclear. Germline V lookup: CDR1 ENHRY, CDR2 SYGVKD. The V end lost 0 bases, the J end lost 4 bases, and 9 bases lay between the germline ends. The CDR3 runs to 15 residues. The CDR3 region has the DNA TGTGCCATCAGTGAGTCGTCACAGCCCACCGGGGAGCTGTTTTTT. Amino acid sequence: CAISESSQPTGELFF.

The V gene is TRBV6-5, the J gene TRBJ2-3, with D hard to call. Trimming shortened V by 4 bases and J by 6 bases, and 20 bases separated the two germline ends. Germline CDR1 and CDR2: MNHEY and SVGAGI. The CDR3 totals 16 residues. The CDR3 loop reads CASSFQAPLKADTQYF. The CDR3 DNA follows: TGTGCCAGCAGTTTTCAAGCTCCACTAAAAGCGGATACGCAGTATTTT.

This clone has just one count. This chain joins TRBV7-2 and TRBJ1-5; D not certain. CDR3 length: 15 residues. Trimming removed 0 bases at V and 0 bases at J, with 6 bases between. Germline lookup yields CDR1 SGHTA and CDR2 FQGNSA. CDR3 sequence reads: CASSLARDSNQPQHF. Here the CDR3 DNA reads TGTGCCAGCAGCTTAGCGAGGGATAGCAATCAGCCCCAGCATTTT.

Here the CDR3 DNA reads TGTGCCAGCAGCTTAGACTCCCAACAGAACACCGGGGAGCTGTTTTTT. Amino acid sequence: CASSLDSQQNTGELFF. The V call is TRBV7-8, the J call TRBJ2-2; D ambiguous. The CDR3 contains 16 residues. Between the trimmed V and J ends, which lost 1 base and 1 base, there was a span of 10 bases. Germline V CDR1 and CDR2: SGHVS, FQNEAQ.

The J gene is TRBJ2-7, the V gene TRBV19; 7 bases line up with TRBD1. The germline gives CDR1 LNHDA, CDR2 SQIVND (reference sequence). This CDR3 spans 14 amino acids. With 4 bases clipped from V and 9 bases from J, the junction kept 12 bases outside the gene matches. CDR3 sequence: CASSKEEGAGGQYF. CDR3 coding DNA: TGTGCCAGTAGTAAAGAAGAAGGGGCAGGGGGGCAGTACTTC.

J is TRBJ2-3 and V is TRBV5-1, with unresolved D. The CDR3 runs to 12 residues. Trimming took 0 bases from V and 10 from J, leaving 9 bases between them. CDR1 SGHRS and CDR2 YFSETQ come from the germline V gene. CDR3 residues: CASSLELTPQYF. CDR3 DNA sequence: TGCGCCAGCAGCTTGGAGCTAACGCCGCAGTATTTT.

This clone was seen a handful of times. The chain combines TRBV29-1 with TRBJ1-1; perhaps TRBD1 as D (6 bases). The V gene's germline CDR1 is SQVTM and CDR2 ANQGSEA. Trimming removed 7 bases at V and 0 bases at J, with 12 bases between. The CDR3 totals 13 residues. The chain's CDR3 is CSAGGQLNTEAFF. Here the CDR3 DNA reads TGCAGCGCTGGGGGACAATTGAACACTGAAGCTTTCTTT.

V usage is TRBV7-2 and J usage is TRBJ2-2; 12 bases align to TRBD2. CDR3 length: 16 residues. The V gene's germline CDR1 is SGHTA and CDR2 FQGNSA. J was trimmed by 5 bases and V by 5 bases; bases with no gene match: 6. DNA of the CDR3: TGTGCCAGCAGCCAGATGGGGACTAGCGGGACCGGGGAGCTGTTTTTT. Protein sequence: CASSQMGTSGTGELFF.

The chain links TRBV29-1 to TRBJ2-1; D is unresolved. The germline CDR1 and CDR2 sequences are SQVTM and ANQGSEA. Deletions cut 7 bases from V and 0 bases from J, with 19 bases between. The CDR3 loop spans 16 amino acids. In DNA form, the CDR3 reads TGCAGCGCTGGCTTGTTGGACGGATCCTCCTACAATGAGCAGTTCTTC. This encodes CSAGLLDGSSYNEQFF.

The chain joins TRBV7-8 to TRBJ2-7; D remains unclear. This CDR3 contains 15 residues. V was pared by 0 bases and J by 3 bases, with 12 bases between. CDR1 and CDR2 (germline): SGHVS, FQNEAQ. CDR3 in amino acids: CASSLAGKPGYEQYF. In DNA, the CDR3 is TGTGCCAGCAGCTTAGCGGGAAAGCCTGGCTACGAGCAGTACTTC. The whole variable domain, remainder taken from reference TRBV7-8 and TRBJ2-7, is GAGVSQSPRYKVAKRGQDVALRCDPISGHVSLFWYQQALGQGPEFLTYFQNEAQLDKSGLPSDRFFAERPEGSVSTLKIQRTQQEDSAVYLCASSLAGKPGYEQYFGPGTRLTVT.

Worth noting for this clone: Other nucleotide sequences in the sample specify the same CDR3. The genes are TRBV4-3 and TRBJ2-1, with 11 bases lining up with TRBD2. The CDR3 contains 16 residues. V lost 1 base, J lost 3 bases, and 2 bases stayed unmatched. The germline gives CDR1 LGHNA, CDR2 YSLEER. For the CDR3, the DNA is TGCGCCAGCAGCCAAGGACTAGCGGGGAACTACAATGAGCAGTTCTTC. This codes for CASSQGLAGNYNEQFF.

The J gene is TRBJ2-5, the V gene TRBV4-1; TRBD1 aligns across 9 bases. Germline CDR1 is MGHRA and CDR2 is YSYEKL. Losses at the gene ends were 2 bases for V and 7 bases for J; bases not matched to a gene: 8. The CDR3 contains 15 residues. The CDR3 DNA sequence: TGCGCCAGCAGCCAACCGGGACAGGGCATGGGGACCCAGTACTTC. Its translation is CASSQPGQGMGTQYF.

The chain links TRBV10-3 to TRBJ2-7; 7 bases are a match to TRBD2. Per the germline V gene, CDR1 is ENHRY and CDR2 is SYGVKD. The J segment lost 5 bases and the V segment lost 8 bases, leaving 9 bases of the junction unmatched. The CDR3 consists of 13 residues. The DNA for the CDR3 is TGTGCCATCCAGCGAGGGAGGGCCGACGAGCAGTACTTC. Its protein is CAIQRGRADEQYF.